This TCR beta chain was documented in a study of blood T cell repertoires in COVID-19. Study-level information: PBMCs, B-cell-depleted T cells, or T cells were the source of the cDNA or gDNA that made up the material.

Donors were grouped by their self-reported clinical history. This clone turned up a few times. Some clones are missing from TCRdb's copy, which holds only in-frame ones; the method was immunoSEQ multiplex PCR. In the table there are fewer than 250,000 clones, nearly 90% of which are singletons. Source material: PBMCs or T cells enriched from blood (not recorded which). This TCR derives from a man in his thirties or forties who had recovered from COVID-19.

The DNA for the CDR3 is TGTGCCTGGAGTGAGGGACAGGGACCCTACGAGCAGTACTTC. This gives the protein CAWSEGQGPYEQYF. The J gene is TRBJ2-7, the V gene TRBV30; 9 nucleotides align to TRBD1. The CDR3 consists of 14 residues. V shed 1 base, J shed 2 bases, and the junction held 3 bases outside the gene matches. Germline CDR1 is GTSNPN and CDR2 is SVGIG (reference sequence).